One sample yielded the 8 T cell receptor beta chains listed below, sequenced in a study of naive and memory T cell subsets. An equimolar mix of two oligonucleotides served as the beta constant-region primer for TRBC1 and TRBC2. TCRdb passed the UMI-ligation and nested PCR reads through MiXCR, listing each CDR3 protein once. The data show some 100,000 distinct CDR3 sequences, with 6% to 7.5% seen just once and about 1.6% held by the top ten. Sequencing was done on a sample of central memory CD4+ T cells from blood. The receptors here all came from a human donor in good health.

The sample holds many counts of this clonotype. The chain carries TRBV10-3 and TRBJ1-2, with TRBD1 as a possible D gene (5 bases). There are 12 residues in the CDR3. The V end lost 4 bases, the J end lost 4 bases, and 7 bases lay between the germline ends. Germline values: CDR1 ENHRY, CDR2 SYGVKD. The CDR3 reads CAISGDSYGYTF. The CDR3 nucleotides are TGTGCCATCAGTGGAGACAGCTATGGCTACACCTTC.

The sample holds a few counts of this clonotype. V and J are TRBV4-3 and TRBJ2-1, with D unclear. The CDR3 loop spans 13 amino acids. Germline assignment: CDR1 LGHNA and CDR2 YSLEER. V was pared by 0 bases and J by 8 bases, with 8 bases between. CDR3 coding DNA: TGCGCCAGCAGCCAAGAAGTCAGGTATGAGCAGTTCTTC. Residues: CASSQEVRYEQFF.

Ten or more counts support this clonotype. The V and J genes are TRBV29-1 and TRBJ2-7, with 9 bases matching TRBD2. Trimming cost V 0 bases and J 4 bases; bases outside gene matches: 7. Germline V gene data show CDR1 as SQVTM and CDR2 as ANQGSEA. CDR3 size: 15 residues. The CDR3 reads CSVEEYSGSRYEQYF. In DNA form, the CDR3 reads TGCAGCGTTGAAGAATATAGCGGGAGTAGGTACGAGCAGTACTTC.

This rearrangement joins TRBV5-6 to TRBJ1-4; 8 bases are a match to TRBD1. Germline CDR1 SGHDT, CDR2 YYEEEE. The trim removed 0 bases at V and 7 bases at J, leaving 8 bases unmatched. This CDR3 has 16 amino acids. The CDR3 DNA is TGTGCCAGCAGCTTGGTTTCAGCCAGGGGGCTTGAAAAACTGTTTTTT. It codes for CASSLVSARGLEKLFF.

Ten or more counts support this clonotype. The chain has TRBV6-5 and TRBJ1-1; no firm D call. The V end lost 3 bases, the J end lost 1 base, and 12 bases lay between the germline ends. The CDR3 runs to 15 residues. Germline CDR1 and CDR2: MNHEY and SVGAGI. CDR3 DNA sequence: TGTGCCAGCAGTTATGGAAGGATTAAGAACACTGAAGCTTTCTTT. Amino acids: CASSYGRIKNTEAFF.

This clonotype was recorded at least ten times. The chain carries TRBV6-2 or TRBV6-3 and TRBJ2-7; D remains unclear. V was trimmed by 5 bases and J by 2 bases, leaving 10 bases between them. Germline V gene data show CDR1 as MNHEY and CDR2 as SVGEGT. CDR3 length: 13 residues. DNA for the CDR3: TGTGCCAGCAGTACGGACCGTGCCTACGAGCAGTACTTC. It translates to CASSTDRAYEQYF.

The table lists this clonotype with many counts. J is TRBJ1-5 and V is TRBV7-2, with D unresolved. CDR3 length: 15 residues. V was shortened by 5 bases and J by 1 base, with 12 bases between the two germline ends. The V gene's germline CDR1 is SGHTA and CDR2 FQGNSA. The chain's CDR3 is CASSQGKVSNQPQHF. CDR3 nucleotides: TGTGCCAGCAGCCAAGGGAAGGTGAGCAATCAGCCCCAGCATTTT.

V gene TRBV24-1 combines with J gene TRBJ2-1; possible D gene TRBD2, 6 bases. Germline lookup yields CDR1 KGHDR and CDR2 SFDVKD. The length of the CDR3 is 18 residues. V dropped 9 bases and J dropped 7 bases, with 30 bases sitting between them. The CDR3 region has the DNA TGTGCCACCCAACAGCGCAGCGGGCGAGGTAACCTTAGGAATGAGCAGTTCTTC. Its translation: CATQQRSGRGNLRNEQFF.